This entry is about one TCR beta chain. Time point: recipient sample about 28 days before transplant, after cytoreduction. Germline V gives CDR1 MNHEY, CDR2 SMNVEV (reference sequence). V dropped 4 bases and J dropped 6 bases, with 23 bases sitting between them. The CDR3 has 17 amino acids. The protocol was immunoSEQ multiplex PCR, while the TCRdb copy is restricted to in-frame clones and leaves out a portion. The sample includes 6,500 to 7,000 clones, around 88% of them seen just once. The sample comes from a study of T cell clonotyping in hematopoietic cell transplantation. Study context: Recipients' pretransplant samples followed cytoreduction.

This material consisted of peripheral blood mononuclear cells, taken before stem cell transplant. The chain combines TRBV27 with TRBJ2-3; possible D gene TRBD2, 6 bases. The sequence came from a man aged 25 to 45 with acute myeloid leukemia. Some clones in this sample may be carry-over from other donors' samples. CDR3 nucleotides: TGTGCCAGCAGTTATCCCCGCGGGGCTAGTAATTGGGATACGCAGTATTTT. As protein: CASSYPRGASNWDTQYF.